Reported below is one T cell receptor beta chain. Its antigen remains unknown. This specimen comes from a study of T cell responses to AZD1222 COVID-19 vaccine. Whole-study results and caveats: It was only after the peak T cell response that any repertoires were sampled. Among the donors, most were white British and more were female, and clonal diversity was possibly underestimated. Close to half of all spike-specific TCRs reportedly target regions of the variants that are unmutated.

Sequencing used immunoSEQ multiplex PCR; TCRdb keeps in-frame clones, though not all of them. The sample includes some 40,000 clones, around four fifths of them seen just once. The source was peripheral blood, collected 28 days after the second dose of the MenACWY control vaccine. The source is an adult who received the MenACWY meningococcal vaccine as a control.

CDR3 loop: CSARDGTGEYF. The CDR3 DNA reads TGCAGTGCTAGAGATGGGACTGGGGAGTATTTT. The J gene is TRBJ2-3, the V gene TRBV20-1; D is possibly TRBD2 (6 bases). The CDR3 consists of 11 residues. CDR1 DFQATT and CDR2 SNEGSKA come from the germline V gene (reference sequence). V dropped 0 bases and J dropped 13 bases, with 11 bases sitting between them.